The next 8 T cell receptor beta chains were all read from a single sample in a study of cytomegalovirus exposure and HLA in healthy donors. With 60 Vbeta and 13 Jbeta primers, the PCR was carried out. Measured with immunoSEQ multiplex PCR; TCRdb has only the in-frame clones, and not every one. The data show 150,000 to 200,000 clones, over 75% seen once. The sample comprised PBMCs. Every receptor here comes from a woman under 40 in good health and CMV-seronegative.

The V call is TRBV6-5, the J call TRBJ2-1; maybe TRBD1 (5 bases). The CDR3 length is 15 residues. V lost 6 bases, J lost 0 bases, and 12 bases lay in between. Germline V CDR1 and CDR2: MNHEY, SVGAGI. CDR3 bases: TGTGCCAGCAGACTTGGGGCGAGCTCCTACAATGAGCAGTTCTTC. Translated: CASRLGASSYNEQFF.

The chain employs TRBV15 and TRBJ1-1; 7 bases agree with TRBD1. The CDR3 is 14 residues long. V trimming: 5 bases; J trimming: 3 bases; junction bases outside the gene matches: 6. Germline lookup yields CDR1 LNHNV and CDR2 YYDKDF (reference sequence). The CDR3 sequence is CATSRFTGDTEAFF. CDR3 sequence (DNA): TGTGCCACCAGCCGATTCACAGGGGACACTGAAGCTTTCTTT.

The chain couples TRBV4-1 to TRBJ2-7; 7 bases agree with TRBD2. This CDR3 has 15 residues. J lost 2 bases, V lost 0 bases, and 4 bases had no gene match. Germline values: CDR1 MGHRA, CDR2 YSYEKL. In DNA, the CDR3 is TGCGCCAGCAGCCAAGAAATAGCGGGTACCTACGAGCAGTACTTC. This codes for CASSQEIAGTYEQYF.

The chain combines TRBV5-6 with TRBJ1-6; 9 bases map to TRBD1. V trimming: 3 bases; J trimming: 0 bases; junction bases outside the gene matches: 10. Germline-derived CDR1 and CDR2 are SGHDT and YYEEEE. The CDR3 runs to 19 residues. The CDR3 coding sequence is TGTGCCAGCAGCTCTTTTTGGACAGGGGAAAACTCCTATAATTCACCCCTCCACTTT. Protein: CASSSFWTGENSYNSPLHF.

This rearrangement joins TRBV6-1 to TRBJ2-3, with no clear D. V was trimmed by 6 bases and J by 2 bases, leaving 12 bases between them. Germline V gene lookup returns CDR1 MNHNS and CDR2 SASEGT. The CDR3 runs 14 residues. Here the CDR3 DNA reads TGTGCCAGCAGCTCTCTTCTCTCCACAGATACGCAGTATTTT. Its protein product is CASSSLLSTDTQYF.

The V and J genes are TRBV30 and TRBJ2-7, with TRBD1 matching 7 bases. Unmatched junction bases numbered 7, after V lost 3 bases and J lost 2 bases. CDR1 is GTSNPN and CDR2 is SVGIG in the germline V gene (reference sequence). The CDR3 sequence is 14 residues long. CDR3 sequence: CAWSAGTETYEQYF. The CDR3 nucleotides are TGTGCCTGGAGCGCCGGGACAGAGACCTACGAGCAGTACTTC.

The V call is TRBV4-2, the J call TRBJ2-2, with 7 bases matching TRBD1. This CDR3 is 17 amino acids long. The junction had 7 bases not matched to a gene; V was cut back by 2 bases and J by 1 base. Germline V gene data show CDR1 as LGHNA and CDR2 as YNFKEQ. The CDR3 nucleotides read TGTGCCAGCAGCCAATGGGGTAGACAGGGGAACACCGGGGAGCTGTTTTTT. Translating it yields CASSQWGRQGNTGELFF.

CDR3 nucleotides: TGTGCCAGCAGCCGCGAGGCGGGACTAGTCACAGATACGCAGTATTTT. It codes for CASSREAGLVTDTQYF. This chain uses TRBV7-3 with TRBJ2-3; 8 nucleotides agree with TRBD2. This CDR3 region has 16 residues. Trimming removed 5 bases from V and 2 bases from J; junction bases left unmatched: 9. Germline CDR1 is SGHTA and CDR2 is FQGTGA.